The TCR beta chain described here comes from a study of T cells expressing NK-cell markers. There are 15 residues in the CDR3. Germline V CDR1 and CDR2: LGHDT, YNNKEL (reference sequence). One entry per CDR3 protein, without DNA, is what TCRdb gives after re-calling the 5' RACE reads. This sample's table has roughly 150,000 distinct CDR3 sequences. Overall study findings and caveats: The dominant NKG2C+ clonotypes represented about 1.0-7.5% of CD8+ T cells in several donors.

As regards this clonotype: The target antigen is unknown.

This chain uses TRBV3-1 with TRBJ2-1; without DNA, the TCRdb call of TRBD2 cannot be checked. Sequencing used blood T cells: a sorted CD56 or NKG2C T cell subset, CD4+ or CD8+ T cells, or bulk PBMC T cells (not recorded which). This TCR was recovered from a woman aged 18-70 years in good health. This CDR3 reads CASSSSGGARNEQFF.